These 26 T cell receptor beta chains originate from one sample sequenced in a study of Ad26.COV2.S vaccination and SARS-CoV-2 variants listed by TCRdb under 2021. The treatment or condition label of this sample denotes: roughly 20 received Ad26.COV2.S at low or high dose, single or two shots; five or six received placebo; per-sample allocation not given. Repertoires of vaccine and placebo recipients were sequenced from samples collected on day 63 after the first injection. The library was obtained by the immunoSEQ multiplex PCR assay. TCRdb re-hosts the immuneACCESS table, in-frame sequences only. Its copies lack some clones; in the studies checked, an unresolved V gene accounts for under half of them, and the cause for the rest is not known. In all, the sample holds a few hundred thousand clones, and around 90% of those were seen once. In total, the top ten clones hold less than 3% of the sample.

The material was peripheral blood, obtained in a trial of Ad26.COV2.S vaccine versus placebo. The receptors come from a person between 18 and 65 years old who received the Ad26.COV2.S COVID-19 vaccine or a placebo.

This chain joins TRBV2 and TRBJ2-4; 8 bases align to TRBD2. The CDR3 is made up of 20 amino acids. Per germline, CDR1 SNHLY and CDR2 FYNNEI. J was trimmed by 1 base and V by 6 bases; bases with no gene match: 20. CDR3 DNA sequence: TGTGCCAGCAGACGGACCGGGGTAGCGGGGAGGGGGGAGGCCAAAAACATTCAGTACTTC. Translated, it gives CASRRTGVAGRGEAKNIQYF.

This chain connects TRBV4-3 to TRBJ2-2, with 7 bases identical to TRBD2. Per germline, CDR1 LGHNA and CDR2 YSLEER. This CDR3 has 16 amino acids. Trimming took 0 bases from V and 5 from J; bases not matched to a gene: 6. The CDR3 sequence is CASSQDSRAGTGELFF. The CDR3 coding sequence is TGCGCCAGCAGCCAAGATTCCCGAGCGGGGACCGGGGAGCTGTTTTTT.

V is TRBV27 and J is TRBJ1-5; D is unresolved. The ends were cut back, 5 bases at V and 0 bases at J, with 26 bases in the middle. The germline V gene encodes CDR1 MNHEY and CDR2 SMNVEV (reference sequence). The CDR3 contains 20 residues. The CDR3 nucleotides are TGTGCCAGCAGTGCGTTGGGAGGGAACCACCCCCCCTATAGCAATCAGCCCCAGCATTTT. It specifies CASSALGGNHPPYSNQPQHF.

The V gene is TRBV7-9, the J gene TRBJ1-1, with D maybe TRBD1 (6 bases). Trimming left V 2 bases short and J 7 bases short, with 11 bases between. The germline V gene has CDR1 SEHNR and CDR2 FQNEAQ (reference sequence). The CDR3 is 13 amino acids. DNA of the CDR3: TGTGCCAGCAGCTTATCCAACAGGGATGAAGCTTTCTTT. This translates into CASSLSNRDEAFF.

The V and J genes are TRBV7-9 and TRBJ1-4, with unresolved D. Trimming cost V 5 bases and J 5 bases, with 3 bases left between them. This CDR3 region has 11 residues. Germline-derived CDR1 and CDR2 are SEHNR and FQNEAQ (reference sequence). The CDR3 region has the DNA TGTGCCAGCAGCCTCAATGAAAAACTGTTTTTT. Amino acid sequence: CASSLNEKLFF.

There are a few counts of this clone. The V and J genes are TRBV5-8 and TRBJ2-3, with TRBD2 matching over 7 bases. The CDR3 loop spans 16 amino acids. Looked up from germline, CDR1 is SGHTS and CDR2 is YDEGEE. Losses at the gene ends were 4 bases for V and 0 bases for J; bases not matched to a gene: 8. DNA of the CDR3: TGTGCCAGCAGCACAAGTAGCGGGCCTAGCACAGATACGCAGTATTTT. It encodes CASSTSSGPSTDTQYF.

This sequence joins TRBV4-1 and TRBJ1-2, with D uncertain. Germline lookup yields CDR1 MGHRA and CDR2 YSYEKL. The CDR3 spans 12 residues. The V end lost 11 bases, the J end lost 1 base, and 11 bases lay between the germline ends. The CDR3 reads CAVQVYNYGYTF. As DNA, the CDR3 is TGCGCCGTGCAGGTGTATAACTATGGCTACACCTTC.

This sequence joins TRBV15 and TRBJ2-1; 8 bases are shared with TRBD1. Germline CDR1 is LNHNV and CDR2 is YYDKDF (reference sequence). V was clipped by 2 bases and J by 7 bases; unmatched bases: 13. The CDR3 consists of 17 residues. CDR3 protein: CATSRHTGGTGPNEQFF. The CDR3, as DNA: TGTGCCACCAGCAGACATACGGGCGGGACAGGTCCAAATGAGCAGTTCTTC.

The rearrangement joins TRBV18 to TRBJ2-7, with D perhaps TRBD2 (6 bases). Per germline, CDR1 KGHSH and CDR2 LQKENI. Trimming took 6 bases from V and 6 from J, leaving 15 bases between them. The CDR3 runs to 13 residues. CDR3 protein: CASSFGRDSEQYV. CDR3 nucleotide sequence: TGTGCCAGCTCGTTCGGGCGGGATAGCGAGCAGTACGTC.

This clone was found a few times. This chain links TRBV29-1 with TRBJ2-2; perhaps TRBD2 as D (6 bases). CDR1 and CDR2 (germline): SQVTM, ANQGSEA. The CDR3 has 14 amino acids. The ends were cut back, 7 bases at V and 0 bases at J, with 12 bases in the middle. CDR3 nucleotides: TGCAGCGGGCGGAGGGGCGCGAACACCGGGGAGCTGTTTTTT. Residues: CSGRRGANTGELFF.

The chain has TRBV2 and TRBJ1-6, with TRBD1 matching over 7 bases. V lost 6 bases and J lost 0; bases outside the gene matches: 5. This CDR3 comprises 16 residues. The germline V gene has CDR1 SNHLY and CDR2 FYNNEI. CDR3 in DNA: TGTGCCAGCAGCGTGACAGGGAGCTCCTATAATTCACCCCTCCACTTT. Translated, it gives CASSVTGSSYNSPLHF.

The table lists this clone with a count of one. V usage is TRBV11-3 and J usage is TRBJ1-1; D ambiguous. CDR1 and CDR2 from the germline V gene are SGHNT and YENEEA. The CDR3 is made up of 14 amino acids. The V end was cut by 2 bases, the J end by 2 bases, with 9 bases between. The CDR3 loop is CASSLTGTNTEAFF. The DNA for the CDR3 is TGTGCCAGCAGCTTAACGGGAACCAACACTGAAGCTTTCTTT. The full variable domain, with the rest looked up from reference TRBV11-3 and TRBJ1-1, is EAGVVQSPRYKIIEKKQPVAFWCNPISGHNTLYWYLQNLGQGPELLIRYENEEAVDDSQLPKDRFSAERLKGVDSTLKIQPAELGDSAVYLCASSLTGTNTEAFFGQGTRLTVV.

The gene calls are TRBV5-5 and TRBJ2-7, with 11 bases aligning to TRBD2. From germline, CDR1 is SGHKS and CDR2 YYEKEE (reference sequence). CDR3 length: 14 residues. Unmatched junction bases numbered 3, after V lost 3 bases and J lost 4 bases. Written as DNA, the CDR3 is TGTGCCAGCAGCTGGACTAGCGGGCAGTACGAGCAGTACGTC. Translation: CASSWTSGQYEQYV.

The chain employs TRBV27 and TRBJ2-3; D may match TRBD1 or TRBD2 (5 bases each). Germline V gives CDR1 MNHEY, CDR2 SMNVEV (reference sequence). The CDR3 consists of 14 residues. The germline V and J ends were trimmed by 7 bases and 3 bases, with 14 bases remaining between them. CDR3 residues: CASKLGARTDTQYF. The CDR3 DNA reads TGTGCCAGCAAACTCGGGGCGAGGACAGATACGCAGTATTTT.

The genes are TRBV5-6 and TRBJ2-5; D unresolved. Trimming removed 2 bases at V and 5 bases at J, with 10 bases between. Germline V gives CDR1 SGHDT, CDR2 YYEEEE. This CDR3 is built from 13 residues. This CDR3 is CASSLGRSETQYF. The DNA of the CDR3 is TGTGCCAGCAGCTTAGGCAGATCGGAGACCCAGTACTTC.

This clone showed up just once. This chain links TRBV3-1 (or the pseudogene TRBV3-2) with TRBJ1-2; TRBD1 matches 7 bases. The CDR3 contains 14 residues. Per the germline V gene, CDR1 is LGHDT and CDR2 is YNNKEL (reference sequence). The V segment lost 2 bases and the J segment 7 bases; nucleotides outside the gene matches: 7. The CDR3 region is CASSQKTGKAGYTF. CDR3 nucleotide sequence: TGTGCCAGCAGCCAAAAGACAGGGAAGGCTGGCTACACCTTC.

The chain combines TRBV6-5 with TRBJ2-4, with D maybe TRBD1 (5 bases). Germline assignment: CDR1 MNHEY and CDR2 SVGAGI. Trimming stripped 5 bases from V and 0 bases from J, with 11 bases between. The CDR3 consists of 15 residues. The CDR3 sequence: CASSQGLLAKNIQYF. The CDR3 DNA reads as TGTGCCAGCAGTCAGGGCCTCTTAGCCAAAAACATTCAGTACTTC.

The chain carries TRBV7-2 and TRBJ2-5; possibly TRBD1 or TRBD2 for D (5 bases each). The CDR3 loop spans 14 amino acids. The germline V gene encodes CDR1 SGHTA and CDR2 FQGNSA. V was cut by 4 bases and J by 5 bases, with 14 bases left in between. The CDR3: CASSSQDWGETQYF. For the CDR3, the DNA is TGTGCCAGCAGCTCGCAGGACTGGGGGGAGACCCAGTACTTC. The entire variable domain, with the rest obtained from reference TRBV7-2 and TRBJ2-5, is as follows: GAGVSQSPSNKVTEKGKDVELRCDPISGHTALYWYRQSLGQGLEFLIYFQGNSAPDKSGLPSDRFSAERTGGSVSTLTIQRTQQEDSAVYLCASSSQDWGETQYFGPGTRLLVL.

This sequence joins TRBV5-1 and TRBJ2-7, with 8 positions matching TRBD1. This CDR3 region has 14 residues. The germline V gene has CDR1 SGHRS and CDR2 YFSETQ. Trimming took 6 bases from V and 5 from J; bases not matched to a gene: 10. The CDR3 DNA follows: TGCGCCAGCACCTATCAGGGGGCCAGCGACGAGCAGTACTTC. Translation: CASTYQGASDEQYF.

The V call is TRBV7-9, the J call TRBJ2-1, with 8 bases matching TRBD2. The germline V gene encodes CDR1 SEHNR and CDR2 FQNEAQ (reference sequence). The CDR3 sequence is 16 residues long. V lost 2 bases to trimming and J lost 3 bases; unmatched junction nucleotides: 6. Here the CDR3 reads CASSLSSGLVYNEQFF. CDR3 bases: TGTGCCAGCAGCTTAAGCTCGGGACTAGTCTACAATGAGCAGTTCTTC.

The count of this clone is one. The V gene is TRBV18, the J gene TRBJ2-2, with 7 bases fitting TRBD2. Unmatched junction bases numbered 6, after V lost 2 bases and J lost 0 bases. CDR1 is KGHSH and CDR2 is LQKENI in the germline V gene. The CDR3 covers 17 residues. The CDR3 DNA sequence: TGTGCCAGCTCACCAAGGGCTAGCGGTACGAACACCGGGGAGCTGTTTTTT. Amino acid sequence: CASSPRASGTNTGELFF.

V gene TRBV5-4 combines with J gene TRBJ1-2, with 7 bases identical to TRBD1. V was clipped by 1 base and J by 4 bases; unmatched bases: 4. CDR3 size: 14 residues. Germline values: CDR1 SGHNT, CDR2 YYREEE (reference sequence). CDR3 region: CASSLSGQVYGYTF. The CDR3 bases are TGTGCCAGCAGCTTGTCAGGACAGGTCTATGGCTACACCTTC.

The CDR3 loop is CASSETAGATIGNTIYF. In nucleotides, the CDR3 is TGTGCCAGCAGTGAAACAGCAGGGGCGACGATAGGAAACACCATATATTTT. The chain recombines TRBV6-1 with TRBJ1-3; maybe TRBD1 (6 bases). V was shortened by 2 bases and J by 4 bases, with 18 bases between the two germline ends. Germline CDR1 MNHNS, CDR2 SASEGT. This CDR3 has 17 residues.

The chain joins TRBV9 to TRBJ1-5; D gene ambiguous. The V gene lost 0 bases and the J gene lost 3 bases, with 10 bases spanning the gap. The germline CDR1 and CDR2 sequences are SGDLS and YYNGEE. This CDR3 comprises 15 residues. CDR3 bases: TGTGCCAGCAGCGTAGAGACGGGCTACAATCAGCCCCAGCATTTT. This gives the protein CASSVETGYNQPQHF.

This chain uses TRBV2 with TRBJ1-6; D perhaps matches TRBD1 (5 bases). The CDR3 sequence is 14 residues long. V shed 0 bases and J shed 8 bases, with 8 bases lying between them. Germline values: CDR1 SNHLY, CDR2 FYNNEI. CDR3 sequence reads: CASSEARDYSPLHF. The CDR3 nucleotides are TGTGCCAGCAGTGAAGCCCGGGACTATTCACCCCTCCACTTT.

The CDR3 DNA reads as TGTGCCAGCAGCGTCGATCTAGCGGTCACCGGGGAGCTGTTTTTT. Amino acids: CASSVDLAVTGELFF. The gene calls are TRBV9 and TRBJ2-2, with 7 bases matching TRBD2. The CDR3 consists of 15 residues. The trim removed 2 bases at V and 4 bases at J, leaving 5 bases unmatched. Per the germline V gene, CDR1 is SGDLS and CDR2 is YYNGEE.